These 30 T cell receptor beta chains share one sample of origin, sequenced in a study of cytomegalovirus exposure and HLA in healthy donors. It was with 60 Vbeta and 13 Jbeta primers that the PCR ran. The table came from immunoSEQ multiplex PCR; TCRdb's copy has only in-frame clones and leaves some out. The data hold 180,000 or so clones, with over 80% observed a single time. The sample was PBMCs. The origin of the receptors is a man between 35 and 55 years old in good health and CMV-seronegative.

The genes are TRBV7-3 and TRBJ2-2, with TRBD2 matching over 8 bases. Germline CDR1 is SGHTA and CDR2 is FQGTGA. V shed 2 bases and J 1 base; nucleotides not matched to a gene: 3. The CDR3 totals 16 residues. CDR3 DNA sequence: TGTGCCAGCAGCTTAGAGGCGGGGGGGAACACCGGGGAGCTGTTTTTT. The encoded protein is CASSLEAGGNTGELFF.

This clone was found once. The J gene is TRBJ2-3, the V gene TRBV5-4, with 8 bases identical to TRBD2. This CDR3 comprises 18 residues. Germline CDR1 is SGHNT and CDR2 is YYREEE (reference sequence). V trimming: 0 bases; J trimming: 5 bases; junction bases outside the gene matches: 14. The CDR3 region is CASSLDWLAGPPGDTQYF. CDR3 in DNA: TGTGCCAGCAGCTTGGACTGGCTAGCGGGCCCGCCGGGAGATACGCAGTATTTT.

The chain uses TRBV6-5 and TRBJ2-3; D is ambiguous. Germline loops: CDR1 MNHEY, CDR2 SVGAGI. The CDR3 is made up of 15 amino acids. V was shortened by 3 bases and J by 0 bases, with 10 bases between the two germline ends. Here the CDR3 DNA reads TGTGCCAGCAGTTATCCCGCGGTGAGCACAGATACGCAGTATTTT. This gives the protein CASSYPAVSTDTQYF.

The rearrangement links TRBV9 to TRBJ2-1, with D perhaps TRBD2 (5 bases). The CDR3 is 15 residues long. Per the germline V gene, CDR1 is SGDLS and CDR2 is YYNGEE. With 0 bases removed from V and 7 bases from J, the gap between germline ends came to 14 bases. As DNA, the CDR3 is TGTGCCAGCAGCGTAGATGGCTTCCGAGGGAATGAGCAGTTCTTC. Protein product: CASSVDGFRGNEQFF.

The gene calls are TRBV11-2 and TRBJ2-3; D call uncertain. CDR3 size: 14 residues. Germline loops: CDR1 SGHAT, CDR2 FQNNGV. V was pared by 2 bases and J by 5 bases, with 11 bases between. In DNA, the CDR3 is TGTGCCAGCAGCTTAAGGCCGAACAGAGATACGCAGTATTTT. It specifies CASSLRPNRDTQYF.

The gene calls are TRBV9 and TRBJ2-7; 11 bases are a match to TRBD1. The J segment lost 6 bases and the V segment lost 1 base, leaving 3 bases of the junction unmatched. CDR3 length: 14 amino acids. Germline V gene data show CDR1 as SGDLS and CDR2 as YYNGEE. CDR3 residues: CASSVRTGGGEQYF. The CDR3 DNA sequence: TGTGCCAGCAGCGTACGGACAGGGGGCGGCGAGCAGTACTTC.

This rearrangement joins TRBV28 to TRBJ1-4, with 9 nucleotides matching TRBD1. This CDR3 is 13 amino acids long. Germline trimming cut 5 bases from V and 6 bases from J; bases unmatched to any gene: 1. Germline V gene sequence: CDR1 MDHEN, CDR2 SYDVKM. The CDR3 DNA follows: TGTGCCAGCAGTCGGGACAGGGATGAAAAACTGTTTTTT. Protein product: CASSRDRDEKLFF.

The rearrangement uses TRBV7-3 and TRBJ2-3; D remains ambiguous. Germline assignment: CDR1 SGHTA and CDR2 FQGTGA. Trimming left V 0 bases short and J 6 bases short, with 16 bases between. This CDR3 is built from 16 residues. CDR3: CASSLTFSTESDTQYF. As DNA, the CDR3 is TGTGCCAGCAGCTTAACGTTTAGCACTGAGTCCGATACGCAGTATTTT.

The chain uses TRBV5-6 and TRBJ2-5; TRBD1 matches 7 bases. CDR3 length: 14 residues. V shed 1 base, J shed 5 bases, and the junction held 5 bases outside the gene matches. Germline-derived CDR1 and CDR2 are SGHDT and YYEEEE. The CDR3 DNA reads as TGTGCCAGCAGCTTGAAGGGGGCTGGGGAGACCCAGTACTTC. Its protein is CASSLKGAGETQYF.

This sequence joins TRBV4-1 and TRBJ2-7; 15 bases are shared with TRBD2. Looked up from germline, CDR1 is MGHRA and CDR2 is YSYEKL. After removal of 4 bases from V and 1 base from J, the junction contained 2 bases not matched to a gene. The CDR3 loop spans 16 amino acids. The CDR3 DNA reads as TGCGCCAGCAGCCGGACTAGCGGGGGGGCGTCCTACGAGCAGTACTTC. This sequence encodes CASSRTSGGASYEQYF.

On this clone itself: This sample includes further DNA sequences coding for the same CDR3. This chain joins TRBV18 and TRBJ2-5; no definite D call. Germline CDR1 and CDR2: KGHSH and LQKENI. With 0 bases removed from V and 4 bases from J, the gap between germline ends came to 3 bases. This CDR3 is built from 12 residues. CDR3 nucleotide sequence: TGTGCCAGCTCACCACCGAGAGAGACCCAGTACTTC. This translates into CASSPPRETQYF.

V usage is TRBV7-9 and J usage is TRBJ2-5, with a tentative D call TRBD2 (5 bases). The CDR3 extends over 14 amino acids. Germline assignment: CDR1 SEHNR and CDR2 FQNEAQ (reference sequence). V dropped 4 bases and J dropped 5 bases, with 14 bases sitting between them. CDR3 nucleotide sequence: TGTGCCAGCAGCTCTGACGGACGCGGGGAGACCCAGTACTTC. Translated: CASSSDGRGETQYF.

CDR3 amino acids: CASSTAPGQPQHF. CDR3 coding DNA: TGTGCCAGCAGTACCGCTCCGGGTCAGCCCCAGCATTTT. The chain couples TRBV6-5 to TRBJ1-5; no firm D call. Trimming cost V 5 bases and J 6 bases, with 11 bases left between them. CDR3 length: 13 amino acids. CDR1 and CDR2 (germline): MNHEY, SVGAGI.

The chain is built from TRBV5-6 and TRBJ2-7; perhaps TRBD1 as D (6 bases). This CDR3 is built from 13 residues. The V and J ends lost 4 bases and 2 bases respectively, with 10 bases between them. Germline CDR1 SGHDT, CDR2 YYEEEE. The CDR3 DNA reads TGTGCCAGCAGCCACAGGGCGGCCTACGAGCAGTACTTC. It yields the protein CASSHRAAYEQYF. Full variable domain (missing parts from reference TRBV5-6 and TRBJ2-7): DAGVTQSPTHLIKTRGQQVTLRCSPKSGHDTVSWYQQALGQGPQFIFQYYEEEERQRGNFPDRFSGHQFPNYSSELNVNALLLGDSALYLCASSHRAAYEQYFGPGTRLTVT.

The sample holds a few counts of this clone. This chain joins TRBV27 and TRBJ1-2, with 7 bases matching TRBD1. Germline lookup yields CDR1 MNHEY and CDR2 SMNVEV (reference sequence). The CDR3 covers 14 residues. Germline trimming cut 3 bases from V and 3 bases from J; bases unmatched to any gene: 4. This CDR3 reads CASSLHGTDYGYTF. The CDR3 nucleotides read TGTGCCAGCAGTTTGCACGGGACAGACTATGGCTACACCTTC.

The chain has TRBV7-6 and TRBJ1-1, with D perhaps matching TRBD1 (6 bases). The CDR3 contains 14 residues. In germline, CDR1 is SGHVS, CDR2 FNYEAQ. The V gene lost 5 bases and the J gene lost 4 bases, with 14 bases spanning the gap. For the CDR3, the DNA is TGTGCCAGCAGCCAAGGTCCGACAGGCACTGAAGCTTTCTTT. This encodes CASSQGPTGTEAFF. Looking up the rest from reference TRBV7-6 and TRBJ1-1 gives the full variable domain: GAGVSQSPRYKVTKRGQDVALRCDPISGHVSLYWYRQALGQGPEFLTYFNYEAQQDKSGLPNDRFSAERPEGSISTLTIQRTEQRDSAMYRCASSQGPTGTEAFFGQGTRLTVV.

This chain connects TRBV6-5 to TRBJ1-4; D is ambiguous. Trimming took off 0 bases at V and 4 bases at J, with 9 bases between the two ends. CDR3 length: 15 amino acids. Germline CDR1 is MNHEY and CDR2 is SVGAGI. CDR3 protein: CASSYSRSVNEKLFF. For the CDR3, the DNA is TGTGCCAGCAGTTACTCGAGGTCAGTTAATGAAAAACTGTTTTTT.

The J gene is TRBJ1-1, the V gene TRBV5-1; unclear D gene. Germline loops: CDR1 SGHRS, CDR2 YFSETQ. This CDR3 has 11 residues. Between the trimmed V and J ends, which lost 4 bases and 11 bases, there was a span of 12 bases. This chain's CDR3 is CASSVAGEAFF. As DNA, the CDR3 is TGCGCCAGCAGCGTGGCGGGAGAGGCTTTCTTT.

This chain uses TRBV30 with TRBJ2-4; TRBD1 aligns across 10 bases. With 2 bases clipped from V and 2 bases from J, the junction kept 3 bases outside the gene matches. Germline V gene lookup returns CDR1 GTSNPN and CDR2 SVGIG (reference sequence). This CDR3 is built from 15 residues. CDR3 amino acids: CAWSKDRGTKNIQYF. The CDR3 DNA reads as TGTGCCTGGAGTAAGGACAGGGGGACCAAAAACATTCAGTACTTC. The full variable domain, with the rest looked up from reference TRBV30 and TRBJ2-4, is SQTIHQWPATLVQPVGSPLSLECTVEGTSNPNLYWYRQAAGRGLQLLFYSVGIGQISSEVPQNLSASRPQDRQFILSSKKLLLSDSGFYLCAWSKDRGTKNIQYFGAGTRLSVL.

This rearrangement joins TRBV25-1 to TRBJ2-3; the D is unclear. CDR3 length: 12 residues. CDR1 and CDR2 from the germline V gene are MGHDK and SYGVNS. Trimming took off 6 bases at V and 5 bases at J, with 9 bases between the two ends. CDR3: CASRTSGDTQYF. CDR3 bases: TGTGCCAGCAGGACCTCGGGAGATACGCAGTATTTT.

The chain couples TRBV9 to TRBJ2-6; D may be TRBD2 (6 bases). Germline V gene lookup returns CDR1 SGDLS and CDR2 YYNGEE. The CDR3 is 16 amino acids. The V end was cut by 1 base, the J end by 1 base, with 9 bases between. CDR3 DNA sequence: TGTGCCAGCAGCGTATGGGGGGTTTCTGGGGCCAACGTCCTGACTTTC. Its protein product is CASSVWGVSGANVLTF.

This clone has a single count. This chain connects TRBV5-1 to TRBJ2-5; 7 bases map to TRBD1. The germline CDR1 and CDR2 sequences are SGHRS and YFSETQ. The ends lost 4 bases at V and 5 bases at J; junction bases unmatched: 11. This CDR3 comprises 15 residues. The CDR3 DNA reads as TGCGCCAGCAGCATTCAAGACAGGGTAGGGGAGACCCAGTACTTC. It specifies CASSIQDRVGETQYF.

V and J are TRBV11-2 and TRBJ2-5, with D possibly being TRBD2 (6 bases). Trimming removed 3 bases at V and 0 bases at J, with 8 bases between. Germline loops: CDR1 SGHAT, CDR2 FQNNGV. CDR3 size: 14 residues. CDR3 residues: CASSFRGYQETQYF. CDR3 sequence (DNA): TGTGCCAGCAGCTTCCGGGGGTACCAAGAGACCCAGTACTTC.

The V and J genes are TRBV15 and TRBJ1-6, with 9 bases fitting TRBD1. Germline V gene lookup returns CDR1 LNHNV and CDR2 YYDKDF (reference sequence). The junction had 5 bases not matched to a gene; V was cut back by 0 bases and J by 8 bases. This CDR3 has 16 amino acids. CDR3 loop: CATSREMDRGDSPLHF. The CDR3 DNA is TGTGCCACCAGCAGAGAGATGGACAGGGGAGATTCACCCCTCCACTTT.

This chain connects TRBV5-8 to TRBJ1-2; D is unresolved. CDR3 length equals 14 residues. The V and J ends lost 2 bases and 2 bases respectively, with 10 bases between them. CDR1 and CDR2 from the germline V gene are SGHTS and YDEGEE. The CDR3 DNA sequence: TGTGCCAGCAGCTTATCGCGCGTAAACTATGGCTACACCTTC. Its protein product is CASSLSRVNYGYTF.

The J gene is TRBJ2-5, the V gene TRBV9, with TRBD2 matching 9 bases. V gave up 0 bases and J gave up 1 base; unmatched junction bases: 7. CDR1 is SGDLS and CDR2 is YYNGEE in the germline V gene. This CDR3 comprises 17 residues. For the CDR3, the DNA is TGTGCCAGCAGCGTAGGGCTAGCGGGGCGCACCCAAGAGACCCAGTACTTC. This gives the protein CASSVGLAGRTQETQYF.

This chain uses TRBV27 with TRBJ1-1; TRBD1 matches at 8 bases. The CDR3 is 11 amino acids. Unmatched junction bases numbered 2, after V lost 4 bases and J lost 10 bases. CDR1 and CDR2 from the germline V gene are MNHEY and SMNVEV (reference sequence). CDR3 bases: TGTGCCAGCAGTTCAGGGGGCAGAGCTTTCTTT. This sequence encodes CASSSGGRAFF.

The rearrangement links TRBV7-9 to TRBJ2-3; weak D call: TRBD1 (5 bases). Germline V gene data show CDR1 as SEHNR and CDR2 as FQNEAQ (reference sequence). The germline V and J ends were trimmed by 1 base and 4 bases, with 9 bases remaining between them. CDR3 length: 14 amino acids. In DNA form, the CDR3 reads TGTGCCAGCAGCTTAGGGCAGGGCTCAGATACGCAGTATTTT. This codes for CASSLGQGSDTQYF.

The chain recombines TRBV5-6 with TRBJ2-3; 9 bases match TRBD1. The CDR3 is 16 residues long. Germline V gives CDR1 SGHDT, CDR2 YYEEEE. Trimming took 1 base from V and 1 from J; bases not matched to a gene: 4. CDR3: CASSLTGGPRTDTQYF. In nucleotides, the CDR3 is TGTGCCAGCAGCTTGACAGGGGGCCCCCGCACAGATACGCAGTATTTT.

The CDR3 loop reads CASRMASGSYEQYF. The CDR3 region has the DNA TGCGCCAGCAGGATGGCCAGCGGCTCCTACGAGCAGTACTTC. The chain couples TRBV5-1 to TRBJ2-7; weak D call: TRBD2 (5 bases). The germline V gene has CDR1 SGHRS and CDR2 YFSETQ. Trimming removed 5 bases at V and 0 bases at J, with 12 bases between. The CDR3 has 14 amino acids.